Each of the 23 T cell receptor beta chains below was sequenced from the same sample in a study of blood T cell repertoires in COVID-19. Using immunoSEQ multiplex PCR, the repertoire was profiled, and TCRdb retains in-frame clones only, with some absent. The sample lists around 270,000 clones, 70% to 85% occurring once. The source material was peripheral blood. The origin of the receptors is a human donor with COVID-19, enrolled during active disease. The donor label of this sample is uncertain.

With respect to this clone: Additional DNA sequences in this sample encode the identical CDR3. The chain uses TRBV28 and TRBJ1-4; 7 bases line up with TRBD1. CDR3 size: 14 residues. Germline CDR1 and CDR2: MDHEN and SYDVKM. With V trimmed by 9 bases and J by 2 bases, 6 bases remained unmatched. The CDR3: CASSKQGTNEKLFF. The CDR3 region has the DNA TGTGCCAGTTCGAAACAGGGGACTAATGAAAAACTGTTTTTT.

In nucleotides, the CDR3 is TGTGCCAGCAGCTTAGTACAGGGGGATCAAAAACTGTTTTTT. It encodes CASSLVQGDQKLFF. J is TRBJ1-4 and V is TRBV7-2; the match to TRBD1 covers 8 bases. The CDR3 contains 14 residues. Looked up from germline, CDR1 is SGHTA and CDR2 is FQGNSA. J gave up 9 bases and V 1 base, and 4 bases lay outside the gene matches.

The chain uses TRBV27 and TRBJ2-1; TRBD2 matches at 15 bases. The germline V gene encodes CDR1 MNHEY and CDR2 SMNVEV (reference sequence). The CDR3 totals 17 residues. Germline trimming cut 2 bases from V and 6 bases from J; bases unmatched to any gene: 5. The CDR3: CASSLESGLAGGNEQFF. CDR3 coding DNA: TGTGCCAGCAGTTTAGAGTCGGGACTAGCGGGAGGCAATGAGCAGTTCTTC.

This chain joins TRBV15 and TRBJ1-5, with TRBD1 as a possible D gene (5 bases). Germline V CDR1 and CDR2: LNHNV, YYDKDF (reference sequence). V gave up 1 base and J gave up 6 bases, with 10 bases separating them. This CDR3 has 14 residues. Here the CDR3 reads CATSRAGGGQPQHF. CDR3 DNA: TGTGCCACCAGCAGAGCCGGGGGAGGTCAGCCCCAGCATTTT.

J is TRBJ1-2 and V is TRBV6-6; a possible D gene is TRBD1 (5 bases). Between the trimmed V and J ends, which lost 0 bases and 3 bases, there was a span of 14 bases. The CDR3 has 16 residues. Germline lookup yields CDR1 MNHNY and CDR2 SVGAGI (reference sequence). In DNA, the CDR3 is TGTGCCAGCAGTTACTCGTGGACTCGGGGGGACTATGGCTACACCTTC. Its translation is CASSYSWTRGDYGYTF.

This chain uses TRBV2 with TRBJ1-5; 8 bases match TRBD1. J was trimmed by 5 bases and V by 6 bases; bases with no gene match: 6. The CDR3 covers 14 residues. Looked up from germline, CDR1 is SNHLY and CDR2 is FYNNEI. The CDR3 region has the DNA TGTGCCAGCAGGCGGGACAGGAAAGATCAGCCCCAGCATTTT. It is translated as CASRRDRKDQPQHF.

J is TRBJ1-3 and V is TRBV28; D remains unclear. The CDR3 has 16 residues. Trimming stripped 4 bases from V and 3 bases from J, with 16 bases between. CDR1 and CDR2 from the germline V gene are MDHEN and SYDVKM. The CDR3 DNA reads as TGTGCCAGCAGTTCCCCACGGCGGGCCAATGGAAACACCATATATTTT. Encoded protein: CASSSPRRANGNTIYF.

V usage is TRBV6-2 or TRBV6-3 and J usage is TRBJ2-5; D is ambiguous. The CDR3 runs 13 residues. Germline lookup yields CDR1 MNHEY and CDR2 SVGEGT. The ends were cut back, 3 bases at V and 9 bases at J, with 14 bases in the middle. The CDR3 DNA is TGTGCCAGCAGTTATAAGTTACACGGGTCCCAGTACTTC. Translation: CASSYKLHGSQYF.

The CDR3 bases are TGTGCCAGCAGTCCCCCCCGGGATATGAACACTGAAGCTTTCTTT. Translation gives CASSPPRDMNTEAFF. The chain joins TRBV28 to TRBJ1-1; D not resolved. The V end was cut by 5 bases, the J end by 0 bases, with 13 bases between. CDR1 MDHEN and CDR2 SYDVKM come from the germline V gene. The CDR3 extends over 15 amino acids.

The V gene is TRBV7-2, the J gene TRBJ2-7; 8 positions agree with TRBD1. With 5 bases clipped from V and 5 bases from J, the junction kept 11 bases outside the gene matches. Germline V gene data show CDR1 as SGHTA and CDR2 as FQGNSA. The CDR3 totals 15 residues. DNA for the CDR3: TGTGCCAGCAGCCTCGCCGGACAGGGTTTCGACGAGCAGTACTTC. This codes for CASSLAGQGFDEQYF.

CDR3 in amino acids: CASSYGVAGRRSTGELFF. The DNA of the CDR3 is TGTGCCAGCAGTTACGGGGTAGCGGGCCGCAGGAGCACCGGGGAGCTGTTTTTT. The chain recombines TRBV6-2 or TRBV6-3 with TRBJ2-2, with TRBD2 identical over 7 bases. V was clipped by 2 bases and J by 4 bases; unmatched bases: 13. The CDR3 is 18 amino acids. Germline CDR1 reads MNHEY; CDR2 reads SVGEGT.

The V gene is TRBV2, the J gene TRBJ1-5, with D maybe TRBD1 (6 bases). CDR1 is SNHLY and CDR2 is FYNNEI in the germline V gene. The CDR3 is 14 amino acids. V lost 7 bases, J lost 3 bases, and 13 bases lay in between. In nucleotides, the CDR3 is TGTGCCAGCAAGGGGGGGGACCTCAATCAGCCCCAGCATTTT. This sequence encodes CASKGGDLNQPQHF. The variable domain in full, with the rest retrieved from reference TRBV2 and TRBJ1-5, is EPEVTQTPSHQVTQMGQEVILRCVPISNHLYFYWYRQILGQKVEFLVSFYNNEISEKSEIFDDQFSVERPDGSNFTLKIRSTKLEDSAMYFCASKGGDLNQPQHFGDGTRLSIL.

This rearrangement joins TRBV11-3 to TRBJ2-1; D uncertain. The germline V gene has CDR1 SGHNT and CDR2 YENEEA. The V and J ends lost 5 bases and 2 bases respectively, with 10 bases between them. The CDR3 covers 14 residues. CDR3 protein: CASSLESAYNEQFF. The CDR3 coding sequence is TGTGCCAGCAGCCTGGAGTCCGCCTACAATGAGCAGTTCTTC.

The chain employs TRBV11-3 and TRBJ1-1; TRBD1 is a possible D gene (6 bases). CDR3 length: 14 amino acids. Trimming left V 1 base short and J 6 bases short, with 12 bases between. Germline lookup yields CDR1 SGHNT and CDR2 YENEEA. Here the CDR3 DNA reads TGTGCCAGCAGCTTAGGGGACCCAGGGGCTGAAGCTTTCTTT. Protein product: CASSLGDPGAEAFF. Complete variable domain (other parts from reference TRBV11-3 and TRBJ1-1): EAGVVQSPRYKIIEKKQPVAFWCNPISGHNTLYWYLQNLGQGPELLIRYENEEAVDDSQLPKDRFSAERLKGVDSTLKIQPAELGDSAVYLCASSLGDPGAEAFFGQGTRLTVV.

The chain joins TRBV28 to TRBJ1-1; D gene unclear. Germline-derived CDR1 and CDR2 are MDHEN and SYDVKM. Trimming shortened V by 6 bases and J by 0 bases, and 11 bases separated the two germline ends. This CDR3 comprises 14 residues. CDR3 residues: CASRFGVLNTEAFF. CDR3 bases: TGTGCCAGCAGGTTTGGAGTTTTGAACACTGAAGCTTTCTTT.

This chain connects TRBV21-1 to TRBJ1-5; the D call of TRBD1 is as the table states it, not checked on the DNA. TRBV21-1 is a recognized pseudogene. The CDR3 has 18 amino acids. The CDR3 DNA reads TGTGCCAGCAGCTCTGGTAGGCAGGGGGCGAGCGGCAATCAGCCCCAGCATTTT. It translates to CASSSGRQGASGNQPQHF.

V gene TRBV11-2 combines with J gene TRBJ2-5; D is unresolved. The V end was cut by 5 bases, the J end by 0 bases, with 10 bases between. Germline assignment: CDR1 SGHAT and CDR2 FQNNGV. This CDR3 contains 14 residues. The DNA for the CDR3 is TGTGCCAGCAGCCGACGGGTAAACCAAGAGACCCAGTACTTC. Translating it yields CASSRRVNQETQYF. Drawing the rest from reference TRBV11-2 and TRBJ2-5, the complete variable domain is EAGVAQSPRYKIIEKRQSVAFWCNPISGHATLYWYQQILGQGPKLLIQFQNNGVVDDSQLPKDRFSAERLKGVDSTLKIQPAKLEDSAVYLCASSRRVNQETQYFGPGTRLLVL.

This rearrangement joins TRBV6-5 to TRBJ2-1, with D possibly matching TRBD1 (6 bases). CDR1 and CDR2 (germline): MNHEY, SVGAGI. The CDR3 is 11 residues long. Trimming took off 7 bases at V and 9 bases at J, with 10 bases between the two ends. For the CDR3, the DNA is TGTGCCAGCATTTCAGGGGTTGAGCAGTTCTTC. Translated, it gives CASISGVEQFF.

The V call is TRBV27, the J call TRBJ2-7; 8 bases match TRBD2. The germline V gene has CDR1 MNHEY and CDR2 SMNVEV (reference sequence). V lost 6 bases to trimming and J lost 2 bases; unmatched junction nucleotides: 12. This CDR3 is 16 amino acids long. DNA of the CDR3: TGTGCCAGCAGCCGTTCTAGCGGGCGCGAGGCCTACGAGCAGTACTTC. Translating gives CASSRSSGREAYEQYF.

V is TRBV20-1 and J is TRBJ1-2, with D tentatively TRBD1 (5 bases). The length of the CDR3 is 13 residues. Germline V gene sequence: CDR1 DFQATT, CDR2 SNEGSKA (reference sequence). V was cut by 3 bases and J by 4 bases, with 12 bases left in between. CDR3 in DNA: TGCAGTGCTAGTGGGACGGGAGCCTATGGCTACACCTTC. This encodes CSASGTGAYGYTF.

The CDR3 loop is CASSQGQGAGGEKLFF. The CDR3 nucleotides are TGCGCCAGCAGCCAAGGGCAGGGGGCAGGGGGTGAAAAACTGTTTTTT. This chain links TRBV4-1 with TRBJ1-4; TRBD1 agrees at 8 bases. The V gene end was trimmed by 1 base and the J gene end by 7 bases; junction bases not matched to a gene: 8. Germline V gene sequence: CDR1 MGHRA, CDR2 YSYEKL. The CDR3 has 16 residues.

The V gene is TRBV19, the J gene TRBJ2-7, with TRBD1 as a possible D gene (5 bases). The CDR3 totals 17 residues. V was shortened by 4 bases and J by 0 bases, with 19 bases between the two germline ends. From germline, CDR1 is LNHDA and CDR2 SQIVND (reference sequence). CDR3 sequence: CASSNRVLTVDSYEQYF. CDR3 bases: TGTGCCAGTAGTAATAGGGTACTGACAGTAGACTCCTACGAGCAGTACTTC. Full variable domain (outside the CDR3, taken from reference TRBV19 and TRBJ2-7): DGGITQSPKYLFRKEGQNVTLSCEQNLNHDAMYWYRQDPGQGLRLIYYSQIVNDFQKGDIAEGYSVSREKKESFPLTVTSAQKNPTAFYLCASSNRVLTVDSYEQYFGPGTRLTVT.

The J gene is TRBJ2-3, the V gene TRBV21-1; the DNA was not compared with TRBD2, the D call given in the table. TRBV21-1 is marked as a pseudogene. The CDR3 extends over 14 amino acids. CDR3: CASRTVRGTDTQYF. Here the CDR3 DNA reads TGTGCCAGCAGGACCGTTCGGGGGACAGATACGCAGTATTTT.